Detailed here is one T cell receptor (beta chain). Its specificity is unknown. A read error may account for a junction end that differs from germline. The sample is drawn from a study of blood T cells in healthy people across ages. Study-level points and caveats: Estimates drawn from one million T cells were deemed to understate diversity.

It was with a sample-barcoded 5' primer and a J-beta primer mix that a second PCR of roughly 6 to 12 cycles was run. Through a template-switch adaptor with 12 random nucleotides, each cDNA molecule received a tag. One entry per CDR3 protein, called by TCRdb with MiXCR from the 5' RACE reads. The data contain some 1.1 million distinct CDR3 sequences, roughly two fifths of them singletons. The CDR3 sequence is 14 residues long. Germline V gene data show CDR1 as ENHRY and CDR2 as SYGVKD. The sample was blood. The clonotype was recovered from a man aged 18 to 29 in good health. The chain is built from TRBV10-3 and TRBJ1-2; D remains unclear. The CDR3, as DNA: TGTGCCTTCAGTGAGTGGGAAGAGAACTATGGCTACACCTTC. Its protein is CAFSEWEENYGYTF.